This T cell receptor (beta chain) was sequenced during a study of cytomegalovirus exposure and HLA in healthy donors. Study conclusions and caveats: Later, an analysis showed that TCR beta chains associated with HLA were more clonally expanded than others that were equally common. A later analysis reportedly found that, within productive TCRs, an Asian-associated ancestry cluster had fewer N-insertions than the mean observed across the approximately 700 donors. Near-uniform donor sequencing depth was presumed by presence/absence analyses.

The CDR3 extends over 17 amino acids. The germline V and J ends were trimmed by 2 bases and 0 bases, with 16 bases remaining between them. CDR1 and CDR2 from the germline V gene are SGHNT and YYREEE (reference sequence). This PCR relied on a set of 60 Vbeta primers and 13 Jbeta primers. Some clones are missing from TCRdb's copy, which holds only in-frame ones; the method was immunoSEQ multiplex PCR. Altogether around 300,000 clones are present, around 90% being singletons, with the ten largest covering roughly 2%. Regarding this clone: What it binds is unknown.

The sample taken for sequencing was PBMCs. The chain couples TRBV5-4 to TRBJ2-3; D is possibly TRBD1 (6 bases). This clonotype was obtained from a woman aged 18-30 years in good health and CMV-seronegative. The CDR3 DNA reads as TGTGCCAGCAGCTTTACCGACAGGATCTATAGCACAGATACGCAGTATTTT. It codes for CASSFTDRIYSTDTQYF.